This T cell receptor beta chain was recovered during a study of human T cells and chemical hapten exposure. The wider study: On about 2 cm by about 2 cm of upper inner arm skin, sensitization was performed with 2% DPC.

The sample holds many counts of this clonotype. One entry per CDR3 protein, called by TCRdb with MiXCR from the RACE reads. Here the sample spans about 69,000 distinct CDR3 sequences, about a tenth being singletons. Germline V gene data show CDR1 as MNHEY and CDR2 as SVGEGT. The V end lost 2 bases, the J end lost 3 bases, and 5 bases lay between the germline ends. The CDR3 totals 13 residues. Time point in this sample: patch test 2, 6 weeks after DPC sensitization. Specified treatment: therapeutic diphenylcyclopropenone sensitization with weekly scalp DPC. Blood was drawn before each patch test was applied. Total RNA was isolated from unfractionated whole blood.

The chain employs TRBV6-2 or TRBV6-3 and TRBJ1-5; D not resolved. This material consisted of whole blood, taken in connection with sensitization to the hapten diphenylcyclopropenone (DPC). This clonotype was obtained from a woman aged 45-65 years with alopecia areata. Some clones in this sample may be carry-over from other donors' samples. The CDR3, as DNA: TGTGCCAGCAGTTACGTCCCCAATCAGCCCCAGCATTTT. Its protein is CASSYVPNQPQHF.